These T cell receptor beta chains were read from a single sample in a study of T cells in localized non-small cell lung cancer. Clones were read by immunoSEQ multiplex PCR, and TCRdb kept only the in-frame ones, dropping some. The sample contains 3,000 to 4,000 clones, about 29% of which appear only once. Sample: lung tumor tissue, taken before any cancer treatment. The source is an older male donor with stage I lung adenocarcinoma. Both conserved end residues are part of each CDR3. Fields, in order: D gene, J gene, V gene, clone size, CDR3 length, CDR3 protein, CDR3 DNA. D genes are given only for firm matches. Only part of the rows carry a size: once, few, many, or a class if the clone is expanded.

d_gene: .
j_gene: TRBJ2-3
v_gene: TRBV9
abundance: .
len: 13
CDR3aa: CASSGNLGDTQYF
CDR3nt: TGTGCCAGCAGCGGAAACCTGGGAGATACGCAGTATTTT

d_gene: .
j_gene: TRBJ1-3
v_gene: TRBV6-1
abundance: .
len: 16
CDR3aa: CASSEENWETGNTIYF
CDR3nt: TGTGCCAGCAGTGAAGAGAATTGGGAGACTGGAAACACCATATATTTT

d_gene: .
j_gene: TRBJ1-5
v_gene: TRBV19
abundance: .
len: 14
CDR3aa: CASSSQGSNQPQHF
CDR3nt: TGTGCCAGTAGTTCACAGGGTAGCAATCAGCCCCAGCATTTT

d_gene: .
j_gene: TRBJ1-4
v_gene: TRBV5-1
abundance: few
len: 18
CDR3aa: CASSPRDKPLATNEKLFF
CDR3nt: TGCGCCAGCAGCCCCCGGGACAAACCACTTGCAACTAATGAAAAACTGTTTTTT

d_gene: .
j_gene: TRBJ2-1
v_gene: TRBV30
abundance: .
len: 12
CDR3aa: CAWGGYHNEQFF
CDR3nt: TGTGCCTGGGGGGGGTATCACAATGAGCAGTTCTTC

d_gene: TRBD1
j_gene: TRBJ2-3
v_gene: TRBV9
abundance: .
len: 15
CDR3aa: CASSVDGTGSDTQYF
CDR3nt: TGTGCCAGCAGCGTAGACGGGACAGGGTCAGATACGCAGTATTTT